The T cell receptor beta chain described here comes from a study of beta chain features in type 1 diabetes. A remark on this clone: Its cognate antigen is unknown.

Findings and caveats of the study: Comparison showed that naive, central memory and Treg TCRB repertoires appeared more similar among patients than among healthy donors.

As every portion of the isolated RNA was reverse transcribed, the sequencing read expressed TCRB transcripts. Clones were sequenced by immunoSEQ multiplex PCR, and TCRdb holds only the in-frame ones, with some missing. The sample gives 140,000 or so clones, less than 11% of which show up once; around 1.2% is in the top ten. This clonotype was obtained from a man younger than 35 in good health. Sequencing used naive CD4+ T cells from blood.

The CDR3 protein is CASSLGGGVNTEAFF. CDR3 bases: TGTGCCAGCAGCTTAGGTGGGGGCGTAAACACTGAAGCTTTCTTT. The rearrangement joins TRBV7-2 to TRBJ1-1; D may be TRBD1 (6 bases). Trimming left V 1 base short and J 2 bases short, with 11 bases between. The germline gives CDR1 SGHTA, CDR2 FQGNSA. CDR3 length: 15 residues.